This paragraph reports one T cell receptor beta chain. Its specificity is unknown. The method was immunoSEQ multiplex PCR; TCRdb's version includes in-frame clones alone and lacks a portion of them. This sample has 13,000 to 15,000 clones, with 90% found just once. The sample originates from a study of pediatric ulcerative colitis. Study-wide results and limits: A couple of rectal CDR3 clonotypes occurred in all ulcerative colitis patients. Substantially fewer templates came from two patients' blood samples.

Ulcerative colitis patients received no immunosuppressive medication before the diagnostic colonoscopy. CDR3 length equals 14 residues. Per the germline V gene, CDR1 is MDHEN and CDR2 is SYDVKM. V lost 5 bases and J 6 bases, leaving 16 bases between the germline ends. The sequencing sample was made of blood. This receptor was obtained from a boy younger than 18 with moderate ulcerative colitis. The rearrangement joins TRBV28 to TRBJ1-1, with D maybe TRBD1 (6 bases). CDR3: CASSPPGQWSEAFF. CDR3 in DNA: TGTGCCAGCAGTCCCCCCGGACAGTGGTCTGAAGCTTTCTTT.